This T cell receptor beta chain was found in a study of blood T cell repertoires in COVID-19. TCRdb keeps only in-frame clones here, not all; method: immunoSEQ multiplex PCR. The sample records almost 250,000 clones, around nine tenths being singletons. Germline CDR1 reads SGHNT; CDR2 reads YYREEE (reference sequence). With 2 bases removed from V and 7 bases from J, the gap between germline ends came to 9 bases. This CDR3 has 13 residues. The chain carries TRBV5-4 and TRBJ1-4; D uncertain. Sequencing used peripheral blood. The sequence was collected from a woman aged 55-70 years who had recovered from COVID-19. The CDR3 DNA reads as TGTGCCAGCAGCTTCTGGGCAGCTGAAAAACTGTTTTTT. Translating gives CASSFWAAEKLFF.